The rows below give T cell receptor beta chains drawn from one sample of a study of cytomegalovirus exposure and HLA in healthy donors. Assay: immunoSEQ multiplex PCR; the TCRdb copy retains only in-frame clones and omits some. This table holds approximately 70,000 clones, about 79% found once. The sample taken for sequencing was PBMCs. All receptors come from a man aged 55-75 years in good health and CMV-seropositive. Each CDR3 is given with its conserved first and last residue. A D gene is named only where the DNA matches it firmly. Only part of the rows carry a size: once, few, many, or a class if the clone is expanded.

v_gene	abundance	d_gene	j_gene	CDR3aa	CDR3nt
TRBV7-9	once	TRBD1	TRBJ2-7	CASSSHQLQGNEQYF	TGTGCCAGCAGCTCGCACCAACTACAGGGGAACGAGCAGTACTTC
TRBV11-2	NA	NA	TRBJ2-7	CASSFPGFNSYEQYF	TGTGCCAGCAGCTTCCCAGGATTTAACTCCTACGAGCAGTACTTC
TRBV6-6	once	TRBD1	TRBJ1-1	CASTPVAQGATEAFF	TGTGCCAGCACCCCGGTTGCTCAGGGGGCCACTGAAGCTTTCTTT
TRBV6-5	NA	TRBD1	TRBJ1-1	CASKSGTVTEAFF	TGTGCCAGCAAGTCGGGGACAGTGACTGAAGCTTTCTTT
TRBV13	NA	TRBD1	TRBJ2-7	CASSSQGEQYEQYF	TGTGCCAGCAGCTCGCAGGGGGAGCAGTACGAGCAGTACTTC
TRBV18	NA	TRBD1	TRBJ1-2	CASSPSTGTLHYGYTF	TGTGCCAGCTCACCGTCGACAGGGACTCTCCACTATGGCTACACCTTC
TRBV11-3	once	TRBD1	TRBJ2-2	CASSRDRGSGELFF	TGTGCCAGCAGCCGGGACAGGGGGTCCGGGGAGCTGTTTTTT
TRBV5-6	NA	NA	TRBJ2-7	CASRPQGSYEQYF	TGTGCCAGCAGACCGCAGGGGTCCTACGAGCAGTACTTC
TRBV6-5	NA	TRBD2	TRBJ2-7	CASSKGGYEQYF	TGTGCCAGCAGTAAGGGAGGGTACGAGCAGTACTTC
TRBV7-9	few	NA	TRBJ2-3	CASSLFTRRPDTQYF	TGTGCCAGCAGCTTGTTTACTAGACGTCCAGATACGCAGTATTTT
TRBV7-8	NA	TRBD1	TRBJ1-1	CASSPWTGRGTEAFF	TGTGCCAGCAGCCCCTGGACAGGGCGGGGGACTGAAGCTTTCTTT
TRBV7-2	NA	TRBD2	TRBJ2-7	CASTPTSRDYEQYF	TGTGCCAGCACCCCGACTAGCAGAGACTACGAGCAGTACTTC
TRBV5-1	NA	NA	TRBJ2-2	CASSSESNTGELFF	TGCGCCAGCAGCTCAGAAAGTAACACCGGGGAGCTGTTTTTT
TRBV13	NA	NA	TRBJ1-1	CASSSQVSNAEAFF	TGTGCCAGCAGCTCCCAGGTCTCAAACGCTGAAGCTTTCTTT
TRBV7-8	once	NA	TRBJ1-1	CASSLSWALRRNTEAFF	TGTGCCAGCAGCTTAAGTTGGGCTCTCCGTCGGAACACTGAAGCTTTCTTT
TRBV27	few	NA	TRBJ2-1	CASRTGSYNEQFF	TGTGCCAGCAGAACAGGTTCGTACAATGAGCAGTTCTTC
TRBV15	NA	NA	TRBJ2-1	CATSRGQDYNEQFF	TGTGCCACCAGCAGAGGTCAGGACTACAATGAGCAGTTCTTC
TRBV7-9	NA	NA	TRBJ2-7	CASSTTSGTYEQYF	TGTGCCAGCAGTACGACCTCCGGGACCTACGAGCAGTACTTC
TRBV7-2	NA	TRBD2	TRBJ2-1	CASSFDLGLAGANEQFF	TGTGCCAGCAGCTTCGACCTGGGACTAGCGGGGGCCAATGAGCAGTTCTTC
TRBV7-8	NA	TRBD1	TRBJ2-7	CASSKGQGYEQYF	TGTGCCAGCAGCAAGGGACAGGGGTACGAGCAGTACTTC
TRBV6-1	NA	NA	TRBJ1-4	CASSEQVATNEKLFF	TGTGCCAGCAGTGAACAAGTAGCAACTAATGAAAAACTGTTTTTT
TRBV19	NA	TRBD2	TRBJ2-2	CASSTAGRRGTGELFF	TGTGCCAGTAGTACCGCCGGGAGGAGGGGTACCGGGGAGCTGTTTTTT
TRBV25-1	few	NA	TRBJ1-2	CASSHYYGYTF	TGTGCCAGCAGCCATTACTATGGCTACACCTTC
TRBV6-5	few	NA	TRBJ2-7	CASRGRVNSYEQYF	TGTGCCAGCAGGGGGAGAGTGAACTCCTACGAGCAGTACTTC
TRBV6-6	few	TRBD2	TRBJ2-7	CASRRTSVTPYEQYF	TGTGCCAGCAGAAGAACTAGCGTTACCCCCTACGAGCAGTACTTC
TRBV5-1	NA	NA	TRBJ1-5	CASSPGGQPRGNQPQHF	TGCGCCAGCAGCCCTGGTGGACAGCCTCGAGGCAATCAGCCCCAGCATTTT
TRBV11-2	few	NA	TRBJ2-5	CASSLGDYQETQYF	TGTGCCAGCAGCTTAGGTGACTATCAAGAGACCCAGTACTTC
TRBV7-9	NA	NA	TRBJ2-5	CASSLRVSRANQETQYF	TGTGCCAGCAGCTTACGGGTCAGCAGGGCCAATCAAGAGACCCAGTACTTC
TRBV10-2	NA	NA	TRBJ1-1	CASSESRGTEAFF	TGCGCCAGCAGTGAAAGCAGGGGCACTGAAGCTTTCTTT
TRBV27	NA	TRBD2	TRBJ2-7	CASSLSGTSGGANYEQYF	TGTGCCAGCAGTCTCTCCGGGACTAGCGGGGGGGCAAACTACGAGCAGTACTTC